This TCR beta chain was documented in a study of blood T cell repertoires in COVID-19. Living in under 30 US areas, the participants were between roughly 18 and 95 years of age. Profiled with immunoSEQ multiplex PCR; TCRdb holds only in-frame clones, not every one. The sample gives 270,000 or so clones, about 86% of which show up once; roughly 3.6% is in the top ten. The CDR3 has 16 amino acids. From germline, CDR1 is SGHVS and CDR2 FNYEAQ. The V segment lost 0 bases and the J segment 4 bases; nucleotides outside the gene matches: 4. Specimen: PBMCs or T cells enriched from blood (not recorded which). This receptor was identified in a man aged 50-60 years who had recovered from COVID-19. The V and J genes are TRBV7-6 and TRBJ2-5; the match to TRBD2 covers 11 bases. CDR3 loop: CASSLATSGVLETQYF. The CDR3, as DNA: TGTGCCAGCAGCTTAGCGACTAGCGGGGTGTTAGAGACCCAGTACTTC.